A single T cell receptor beta chain is shown here with its context. No cognate antigen has been identified for it. No quality values exist for individual bases; no much larger clone is one base distant. This entry belongs to a study of cytomegalovirus exposure and HLA in healthy donors (TCRdb year 2017). For the wider study: According to an earlier analysis of a few hundred of the donors, 150 million to 200 million T cells yielded 90 million to 140 million unique TCR beta sequences and more than 250 Gb of sequence data. Of the 300 to 450 genotyped donors, 65% to 90% fell in the genetic ancestry cluster associated with self-reported Caucasian donors. Class I and class II HLA loci were covered by the typing at four-digit resolution. Donor age, sex, ethnicity and CMV serostatus were collected together with the repertoire data. Every repertoire in the discovery cohort had been generated on one and the same sequencing platform. Using immunosequencing, the study profiled T cell repertoires from roughly 650 subjects and related those repertoires to cytomegalovirus serostatus. To predict cytomegalovirus infection status, the study combined high-throughput TCR immunosequencing, statistical association of individual TCRs with disease status, and machine learning. Roughly five DR-DQ haplotypes were handled as single units for association and clustering because linkage in the cohort was strong. Typing coverage differed by locus: A, B, C, DRB1 and DQB1 were typed in about 620-630 donors, DQA1 in 500 to 550, DPA1 in approximately 600, and DPB1 in roughly 450. In addition to the first cohort of 650 to 750 subjects, a separate validation cohort of 100 to 150 different subjects was used. The study was designed to test whether signatures of past pathogen exposure could be identified by cataloging public T cell receptors. A later analysis re-examined previously published TCR beta repertoires from more than 550 donors and added high-resolution HLA genotyping to investigate patterns of TCR occurrence. On average, around 230,000 unique TCR beta nucleotide sequences were sequenced per donor among about 400 genotyped donors of the cohort, with roughly 18% of those sequences being non-productive. In a later genetic analysis, genome-wide SNP genotypes for 398 of the 666 donors were used, and that subset was treated as a discovery cohort. Rather than drawing on any new phenotypic data, the later analysis identified candidate immune exposures from TCR beta sequences and the way those sequences occurred across donors. Around 320 gigabases of sequencing data and tens of millions of unique TCR sequences were included in an early release covering about 600 HLA-typed donors. In an earlier analysis of more than 550 of the donors, high-throughput TCR beta sequencing was used to judge whether each TCR beta V gene segment behaved as functional or pseudogenic.

The cohort was made up of 666 healthy bone marrow donors. At the time of sampling, every cohort member was nominally healthy, though immune exposures that went unrecorded were likely present. The donor was CMV seropositive and belonged to the group of 250 to 350 seropositive cohort members. Every donor gave a peripheral blood sample, and the peripheral blood mononuclear cells from that sample were used for TCR beta sequencing. Genomic DNA was extracted from the blood cell samples with the Qiagen DNeasy Blood Extraction Kit. The protocol used for the library was the immunoSEQ multiplex PCR assay. A mixture of 60 forward primers for TCR Vbeta segments and 13 reverse primers for TCR Jbeta segments was used in the multiplex PCR. Amplification of the CDR3 region of rearranged TCR beta genes was performed with a multiplex PCR assay on genomic DNA. The Illumina HiSeq System was used to sequence the amplified TCR beta libraries as 87-base-pair reads. The source study handled its data this way. Across the roughly 640 repertoires, a later analysis counted tens of millions of unique TCR beta chains, about 10 million of which were shared by at least two donors. Raw reads were error-corrected and collapsed into unique sequences by a nearest-neighbor algorithm in which closely related sequences were merged to remove PCR and sequencing errors. Alignment of CDR3 sequences to IMGT reference sequences was used to assign V, D and J gene segments. Each retained sequence needed at least a six-nucleotide match to both a V gene segment and a J gene segment. A rearrangement was called productive if the CDR3 had no stop codons and remained in frame with V and J, and every other rearrangement was called non-productive. CDR3 was defined according to IMGT convention as the region running from the second conserved V-encoded cysteine to the conserved J-encoded phenylalanine. The earlier analysis of fewer than 700 of the donors excluded sequences that lacked an unambiguous match to a single V gene segment. An earlier analysis of under 750 of the donors called V segments functional above 56.7% productive rearrangements and segregating when the between-donor standard deviation exceeded 5%. A statistical classification framework was built for diagnosing cytomegalovirus status from the catalog of TCR beta chain sequences. V and J gene assignment, in a later analysis, came from comparing TCR nucleotide sequences with IMGT/GENE-DB human TR gene sequences. A later analysis assigned CDR3 sequences and most-parsimonious VDJ recombination scenarios with the TCRdist pipeline. In a later analysis, each TCR beta chain was defined by its CDR3 amino acid sequence together with its V-gene family, and reads without a unique V-gene family were excluded. As a way to deal with suspected cross-contamination and a sequencing artifact, a later analysis dropped 592 nucleotide sequences that were highly shared and had low generation probability. A later analysis calculated a clonal expansion index for each public chain from normalized within-repertoire ranks of inferred template counts. In a later analysis, generation probabilities were computed using a VDJ recombination model fitted to out-of-frame rearrangements, and the results were checked against IGoR. In a later analysis, TCR-TCR, TCR-HLA and TCR-CMV co-occurrence was scored with hypergeometric tests, and a repertoire-size bias correction was applied to TCR pairs. In a later analysis, false discovery rates were estimated by permuting HLA or CMV assignments 20 times. In a later analysis, co-occurring TCRs were grouped with DBSCAN, and TCRdist sequence similarity was added when clustering was performed within HLA-allele-positive subsets. Repertoires with fewer than 30,000 or more than 120,000 public chains, plus five repertoires with anomalous nucleotide sharing, were excluded from co-occurrence clustering. TCRdb limited this immuneACCESS table to in-frame rearrangements with V and J called. A share of clones is missing; checked studies link under half to unresolved V genes, and the rest is unexplained. V and J calls and clone size follow that table, whereas D and trimming were derived from the DNA. The sample includes about 140,000 clones, with 70% to 85% observed a single time. Over 9.5% of the sample is in the top ten clones.

Results the study describes overall, beyond this receptor: A later analysis found that TCR association rates varied across HLA loci, with DRB1 alleles showing the most associated TCRs and HLA-C alleles the fewest. Some IMGT-functional V segments, including TRBV6-2 and TRBV6-3, could not be told apart with the 87-base-pair reads, so those segments were excluded. A later analysis found that HLA-associated TCR beta chains were more clonally expanded and had lower generation probabilities than equally common non-associated chains. Specific HLA alleles were associated with 15,000 to 20,000 TCR beta sequences at a false discovery rate of 0.05 in a later analysis. In a later genetic analysis, fewer N-insertions in productive TCRs were reported among donors in an Asian-associated ancestry cluster than the roughly 700-donor mean. This cohort had only TCR beta chains sequenced, and the lack of alpha or paired-chain data limited which features could be detected. Because counts were too low, 15 or so rarely observed V segments, including chromosome 9 orphons, were excluded from the earlier analysis of 587 of the donors. Most TCR sequences were observed very rarely across donors, whereas some public TCRs were present in many individuals. According to a later analysis, parvovirus B19, influenza, CMV and Epstein-Barr virus appeared linked to several top co-occurrence clusters. Broadly in line with IMGT annotations, most TCR beta V segments showed up in productive rearrangements about 87% or about 30% of the time in an earlier analysis of a few hundred of the donors. A later analysis found that most CMV-associated TCR beta chains appeared HLA-restricted, with HLA associations seemingly driven largely by CMV exposure. Because HLA typing was missing for some donors at each locus, association tests included only the typed subset. The authors suggested that the approach could potentially be extended to other disease states and immunological phenotypes. An association between a missense DCLRE1C variant and V-gene and J-gene trimming of TCR beta chains was found in a later genetic analysis and replicated in an independent cohort. Assigning TCR associations to individual alleles was difficult when HLA alleles, especially DR and DQ, strongly co-occurred. The classifier was reported to diagnose cytomegalovirus status with high specificity and sensitivity in both the original and validation cohorts. Linkage disequilibrium might explain the correlated functional status among segregating V segments, but an unknown experimental factor could not be ruled out. The study gave a list of 150 to 200 TCR beta chains associated with cytomegalovirus. For the cohort, immune exposure information was limited to CMV serostatus. A cluster of highly shared sequence variants was judged likely to represent a technical artifact of the sequencing pipeline. A further reported finding was that TCR beta sequences accurately predicted the HLA-A and HLA-B alleles for most subjects in the first cohort. Three of the identified cytomegalovirus-associated TCR beta chains were confirmed in vitro to be specific for cytomegalovirus antigens. Sequencing depth was assumed to be roughly uniform across donors in the presence/absence analyses, though that assumption may not hold.

Counted from cysteine to phenylalanine, this CDR3 has 13 amino acids. Solely the CDR3 DNA is kept, with 39 bases framed from the first base. V is pruned by 5 bases and J by 1 base, leaving 2 bases of the junction without a gene match. CDR1 and CDR2 are read off the germline V gene (reference sequence) as SGHNT and YYREEE. The chain joins TRBV5-4 to TRBJ2-5; 7 bases in between match TRBD1. This receptor was obtained from a woman aged 60-75 years in good health and CMV-seropositive. Input material: PBMCs. This receptor has the CDR3 CASRTGSQETQYF. The bases are TGTGCCAGCAGGACAGGGTCCCAAGAGACCCAGTACTTC.